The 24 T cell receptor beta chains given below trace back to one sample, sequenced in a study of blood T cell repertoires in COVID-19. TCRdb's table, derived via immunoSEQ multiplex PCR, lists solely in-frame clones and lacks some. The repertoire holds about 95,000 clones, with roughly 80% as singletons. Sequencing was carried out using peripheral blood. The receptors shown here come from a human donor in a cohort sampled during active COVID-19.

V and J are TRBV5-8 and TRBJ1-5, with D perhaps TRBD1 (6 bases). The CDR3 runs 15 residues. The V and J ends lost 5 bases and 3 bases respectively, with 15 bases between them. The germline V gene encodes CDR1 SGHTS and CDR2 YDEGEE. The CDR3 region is CASRLEQGHNQPQHF. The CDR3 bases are TGTGCCAGCAGGCTTGAGCAGGGGCACAATCAGCCCCAGCATTTT.

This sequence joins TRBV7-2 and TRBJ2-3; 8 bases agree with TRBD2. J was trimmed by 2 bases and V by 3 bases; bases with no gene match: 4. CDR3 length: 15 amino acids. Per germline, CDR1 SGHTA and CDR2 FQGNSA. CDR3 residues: CASSFGGGTTDTQYF. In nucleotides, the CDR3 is TGTGCCAGCAGCTTTGGCGGGGGGACCACAGATACGCAGTATTTT.

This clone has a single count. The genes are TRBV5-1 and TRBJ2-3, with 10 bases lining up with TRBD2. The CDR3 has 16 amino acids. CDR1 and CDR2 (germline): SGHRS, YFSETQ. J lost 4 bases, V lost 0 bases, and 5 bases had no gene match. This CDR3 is CASSLDLAGGADTQYF. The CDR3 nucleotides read TGCGCCAGCAGCTTGGATTTAGCGGGGGGTGCAGATACGCAGTATTTT.

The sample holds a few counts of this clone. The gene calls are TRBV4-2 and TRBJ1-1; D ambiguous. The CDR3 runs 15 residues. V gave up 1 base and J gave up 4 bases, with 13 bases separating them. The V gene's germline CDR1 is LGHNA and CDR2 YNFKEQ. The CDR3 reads CASSQGTAEGTEAFF. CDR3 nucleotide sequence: TGTGCCAGCAGCCAAGGGACTGCTGAGGGCACTGAAGCTTTCTTT.

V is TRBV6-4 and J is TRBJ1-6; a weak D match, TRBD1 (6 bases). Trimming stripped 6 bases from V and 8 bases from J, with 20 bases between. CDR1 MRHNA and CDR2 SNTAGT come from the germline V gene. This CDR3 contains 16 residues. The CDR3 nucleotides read TGTGCCAGCAGCCCCCGGGGGGCAGGGGTGGATTCACCCCTCCACTTT. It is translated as CASSPRGAGVDSPLHF.

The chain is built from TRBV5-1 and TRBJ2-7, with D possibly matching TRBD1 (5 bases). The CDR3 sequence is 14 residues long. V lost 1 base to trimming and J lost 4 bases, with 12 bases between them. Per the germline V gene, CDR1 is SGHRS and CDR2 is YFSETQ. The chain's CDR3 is CASSLLTENYEQYF. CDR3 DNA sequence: TGCGCCAGCAGCTTGTTGACAGAGAATTACGAGCAGTACTTC.

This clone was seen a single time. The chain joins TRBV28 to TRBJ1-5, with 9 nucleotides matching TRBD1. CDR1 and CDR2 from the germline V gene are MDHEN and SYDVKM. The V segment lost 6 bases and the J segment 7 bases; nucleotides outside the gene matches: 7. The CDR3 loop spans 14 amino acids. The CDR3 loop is CASRKGQGGQPQHF. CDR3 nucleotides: TGTGCCAGCAGGAAGGGACAGGGAGGCCAGCCCCAGCATTTT. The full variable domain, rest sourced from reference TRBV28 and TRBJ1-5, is DVKVTQSSRYLVKRTGEKVFLECVQDMDHENMFWYRQDPGLGLRLIYFSYDVKMKEKGDIPEGYSVSREKKERFSLILESASTNQTSMYLCASRKGQGGQPQHFGDGTRLSIL.

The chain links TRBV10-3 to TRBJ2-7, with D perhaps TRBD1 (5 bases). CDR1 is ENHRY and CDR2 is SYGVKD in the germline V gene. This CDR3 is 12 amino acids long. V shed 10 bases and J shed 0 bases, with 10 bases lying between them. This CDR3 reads CATTGLSYEQYF. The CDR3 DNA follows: TGTGCCACAACAGGCCTCTCCTACGAGCAGTACTTC.

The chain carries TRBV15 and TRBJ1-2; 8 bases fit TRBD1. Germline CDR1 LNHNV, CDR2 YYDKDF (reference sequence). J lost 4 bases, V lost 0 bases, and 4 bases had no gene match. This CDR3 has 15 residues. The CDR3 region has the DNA TGTGCCACCAGCAGAGAAAGGACAGGGCCCTATGGCTACACCTTC. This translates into CATSRERTGPYGYTF.

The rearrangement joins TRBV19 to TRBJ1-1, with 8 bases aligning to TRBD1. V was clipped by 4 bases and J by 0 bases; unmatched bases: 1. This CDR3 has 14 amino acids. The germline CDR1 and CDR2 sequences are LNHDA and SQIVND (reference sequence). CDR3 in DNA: TGTGCCAGTAGTAAGGACAGGGTGAACACTGAAGCTTTCTTT. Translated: CASSKDRVNTEAFF.

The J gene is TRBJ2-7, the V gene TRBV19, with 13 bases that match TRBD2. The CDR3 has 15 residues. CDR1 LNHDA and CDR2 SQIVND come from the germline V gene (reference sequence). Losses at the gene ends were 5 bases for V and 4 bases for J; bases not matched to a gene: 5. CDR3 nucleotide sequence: TGTGCCAGTAGTGGACTAGCGGGGGCTGTGTACGAGCAGTACTTC. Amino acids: CASSGLAGAVYEQYF.

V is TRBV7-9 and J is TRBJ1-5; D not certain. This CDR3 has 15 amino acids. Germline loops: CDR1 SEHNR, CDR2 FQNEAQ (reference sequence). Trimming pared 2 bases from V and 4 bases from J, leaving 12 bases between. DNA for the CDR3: TGTGCCAGCAGCTTACTCGGAGACCTGAATCAGCCCCAGCATTTT. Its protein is CASSLLGDLNQPQHF. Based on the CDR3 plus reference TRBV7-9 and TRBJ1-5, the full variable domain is DTGVSQNPRHKITKRGQNVTFRCDPISEHNRLYWYRQTLGQGPEFLTYFQNEAQLEKSRLLSDRFSAERPKGSFSTLEIQRTEQGDSAMYLCASSLLGDLNQPQHFGDGTRLSIL.

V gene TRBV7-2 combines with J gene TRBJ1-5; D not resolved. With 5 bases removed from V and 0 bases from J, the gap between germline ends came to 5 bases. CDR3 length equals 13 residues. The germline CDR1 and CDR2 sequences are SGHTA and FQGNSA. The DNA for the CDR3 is TGTGCCAGCAGCCTTAATAGCAATCAGCCCCAGCATTTT. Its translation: CASSLNSNQPQHF.

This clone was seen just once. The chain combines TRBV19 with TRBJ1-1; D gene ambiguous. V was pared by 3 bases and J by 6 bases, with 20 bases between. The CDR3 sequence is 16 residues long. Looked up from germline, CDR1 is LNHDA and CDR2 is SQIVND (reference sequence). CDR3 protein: CASSIYGGRDSPEAFF. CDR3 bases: TGTGCCAGTAGTATTTACGGCGGGCGCGATAGTCCTGAAGCTTTCTTT.

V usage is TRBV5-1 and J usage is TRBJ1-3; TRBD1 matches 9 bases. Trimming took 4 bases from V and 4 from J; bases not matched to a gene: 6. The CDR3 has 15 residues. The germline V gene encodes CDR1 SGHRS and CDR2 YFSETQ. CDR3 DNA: TGCGCCAGCAGCGAACAGGGGGCACTGGGAAACACCATATATTTT. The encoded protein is CASSEQGALGNTIYF.

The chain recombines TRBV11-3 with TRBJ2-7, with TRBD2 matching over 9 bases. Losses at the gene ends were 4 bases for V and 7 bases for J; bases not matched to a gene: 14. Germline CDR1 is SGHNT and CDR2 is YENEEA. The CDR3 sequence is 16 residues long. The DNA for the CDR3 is TGTGCCAGCAGCTCCAAGGCGCGGGAGGGCCGAAGGGAGCAGTACTTC. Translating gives CASSSKAREGRREQYF.

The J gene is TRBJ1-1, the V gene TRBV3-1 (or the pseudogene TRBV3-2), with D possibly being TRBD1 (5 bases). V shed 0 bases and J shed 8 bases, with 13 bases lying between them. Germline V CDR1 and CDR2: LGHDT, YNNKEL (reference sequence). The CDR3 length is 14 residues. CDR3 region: CASSQDRGRGEAFF. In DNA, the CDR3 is TGTGCCAGCAGCCAAGACCGGGGTCGGGGGGAAGCTTTCTTT.

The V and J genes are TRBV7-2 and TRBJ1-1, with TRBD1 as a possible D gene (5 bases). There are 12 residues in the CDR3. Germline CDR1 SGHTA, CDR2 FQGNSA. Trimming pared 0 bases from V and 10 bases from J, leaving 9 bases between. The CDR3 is CASSLAQGGAFF. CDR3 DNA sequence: TGTGCCAGCAGCTTAGCTCAGGGAGGAGCTTTCTTT.

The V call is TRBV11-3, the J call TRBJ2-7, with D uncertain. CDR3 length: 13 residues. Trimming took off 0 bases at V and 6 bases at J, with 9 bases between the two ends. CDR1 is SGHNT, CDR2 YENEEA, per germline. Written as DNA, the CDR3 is TGTGCCAGCAGCTTAGAGGCGGCAGCCGAGCAGTACTTC. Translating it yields CASSLEAAAEQYF.

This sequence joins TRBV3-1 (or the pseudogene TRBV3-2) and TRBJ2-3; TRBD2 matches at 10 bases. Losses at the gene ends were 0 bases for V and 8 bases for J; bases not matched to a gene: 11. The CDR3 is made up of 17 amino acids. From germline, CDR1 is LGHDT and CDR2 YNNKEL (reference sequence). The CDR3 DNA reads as TGTGCCAGCAGCCAAGATCACCTAGCGGGAGTTCTTGGTACGCAGTATTTT. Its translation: CASSQDHLAGVLGTQYF.

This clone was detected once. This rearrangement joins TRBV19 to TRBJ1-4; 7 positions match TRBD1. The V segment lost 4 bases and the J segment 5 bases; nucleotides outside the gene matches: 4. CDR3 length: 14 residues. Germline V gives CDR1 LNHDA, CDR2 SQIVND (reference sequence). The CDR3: CASSSRTGNEKLFF. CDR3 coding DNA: TGTGCCAGTAGTAGCCGGACAGGAAATGAAAAACTGTTTTTT. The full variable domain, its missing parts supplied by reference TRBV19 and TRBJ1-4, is DGGITQSPKYLFRKEGQNVTLSCEQNLNHDAMYWYRQDPGQGLRLIYYSQIVNDFQKGDIAEGYSVSREKKESFPLTVTSAQKNPTAFYLCASSSRTGNEKLFFGSGTQLSVL.

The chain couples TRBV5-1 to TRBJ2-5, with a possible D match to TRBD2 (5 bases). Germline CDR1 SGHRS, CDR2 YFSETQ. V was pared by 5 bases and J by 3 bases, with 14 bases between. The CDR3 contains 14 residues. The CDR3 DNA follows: TGCGCCAGCAGATCCGTGGCGGGCGAAGAGACCCAGTACTTC. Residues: CASRSVAGEETQYF.

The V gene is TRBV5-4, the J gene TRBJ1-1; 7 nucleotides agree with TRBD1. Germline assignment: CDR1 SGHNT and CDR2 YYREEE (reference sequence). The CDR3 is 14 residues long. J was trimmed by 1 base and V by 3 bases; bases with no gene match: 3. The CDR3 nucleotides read TGTGCCAGCAGCTCAGGACAGGCGAACACTGAAGCTTTCTTT. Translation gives CASSSGQANTEAFF.

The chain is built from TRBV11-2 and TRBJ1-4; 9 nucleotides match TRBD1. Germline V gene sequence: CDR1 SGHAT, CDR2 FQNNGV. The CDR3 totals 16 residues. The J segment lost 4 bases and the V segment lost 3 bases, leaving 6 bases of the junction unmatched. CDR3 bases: TGTGCCAGCAGCTTCACCGGGACAGGGAGTAATGAAAAACTGTTTTTT. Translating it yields CASSFTGTGSNEKLFF.